The following is a TCR beta chain sequence with its context. The method was immunoSEQ multiplex PCR; TCRdb's version includes in-frame clones alone and lacks a portion of them. The sample has 330,000 or so clones; approximately 92% are singletons. Germline-derived CDR1 and CDR2 are SGDLS and YYNGEE. V lost 4 bases and J lost 5; bases outside the gene matches: 15. This CDR3 is 18 amino acids long. Individuals aged about 18 to 90 years were recruited from approximately 22 US areas. Either two negative PCRs, clearance, or symptom resolution qualified Cohort 3 donors as recovered. This record belongs to a study of blood T cell repertoires in COVID-19. Study at large: Sample material is recorded as cDNA or gDNA derived from T cells, B-cell-depleted T cells, or PBMCs.

This chain connects TRBV9 to TRBJ2-2, with 9 positions matching TRBD2. The TCR comes from a woman under 40 who had recovered from COVID-19. The sample comprised PBMCs or T cells enriched from blood (not recorded which). CDR3 loop: CASSPREDGTSITGELFF. In DNA, the CDR3 is TGTGCCAGCAGCCCGAGGGAGGACGGGACTAGCATAACCGGGGAGCTGTTTTTT.